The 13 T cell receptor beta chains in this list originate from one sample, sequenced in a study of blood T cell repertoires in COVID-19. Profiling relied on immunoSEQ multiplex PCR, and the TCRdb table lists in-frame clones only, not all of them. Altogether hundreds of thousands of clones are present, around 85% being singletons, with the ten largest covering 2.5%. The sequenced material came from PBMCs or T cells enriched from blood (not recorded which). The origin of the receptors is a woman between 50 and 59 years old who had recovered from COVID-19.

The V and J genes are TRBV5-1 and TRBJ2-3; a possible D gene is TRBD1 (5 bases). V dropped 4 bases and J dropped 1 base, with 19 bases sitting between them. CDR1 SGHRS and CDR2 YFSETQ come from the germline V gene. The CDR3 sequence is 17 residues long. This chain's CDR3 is CASSRGLGWQGTDTQYF. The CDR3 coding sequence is TGCGCCAGCAGCAGGGGATTGGGGTGGCAGGGCACAGATACGCAGTATTTT.

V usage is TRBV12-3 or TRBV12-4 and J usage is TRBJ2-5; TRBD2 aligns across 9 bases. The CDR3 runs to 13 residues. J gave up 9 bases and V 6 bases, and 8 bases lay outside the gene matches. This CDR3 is CASSSGGPSAQYF. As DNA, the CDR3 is TGTGCCAGCAGCAGCGGGGGGCCCTCGGCCCAGTACTTC.

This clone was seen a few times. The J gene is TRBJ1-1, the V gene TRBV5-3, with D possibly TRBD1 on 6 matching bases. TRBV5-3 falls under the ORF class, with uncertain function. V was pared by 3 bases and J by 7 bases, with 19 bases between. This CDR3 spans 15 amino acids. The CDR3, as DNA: TGTGCCAGAAGCTCCCCCCAGCGCAGGGGTATTGAAGCTTTCTTT. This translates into CARSSPQRRGIEAFF.

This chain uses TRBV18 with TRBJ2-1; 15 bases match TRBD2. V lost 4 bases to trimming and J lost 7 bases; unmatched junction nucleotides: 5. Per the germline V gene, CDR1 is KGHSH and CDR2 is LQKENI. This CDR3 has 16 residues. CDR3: CASSLGLAGGENEQFF. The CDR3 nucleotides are TGTGCCAGCTCACTAGGACTAGCGGGAGGGGAAAATGAGCAGTTCTTC. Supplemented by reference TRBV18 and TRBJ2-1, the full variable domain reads NAGVMQNPRHLVRRRGQEARLRCSPMKGHSHVYWYRQLPEEGLKFMVYLQKENIIDESGMPKERFSAEFPKEGPSILRIQQVVRGDSAAYFCASSLGLAGGENEQFFGPGTRLTVL.

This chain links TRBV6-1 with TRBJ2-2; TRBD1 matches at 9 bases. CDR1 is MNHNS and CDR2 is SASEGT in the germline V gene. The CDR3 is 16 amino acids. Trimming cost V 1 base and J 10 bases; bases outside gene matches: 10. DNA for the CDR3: TGTGCCAGCAGTGAAGACCGGACAGGGGCAGGCGCGGAGCTGTTTTTT. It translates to CASSEDRTGAGAELFF.

CDR3 protein: CASSIQTGDNEQFF. The CDR3 DNA sequence: TGTGCCAGTAGTATCCAGACAGGGGACAATGAGCAGTTCTTC. The V and J genes are TRBV19 and TRBJ2-1; 8 bases are a match to TRBD1. CDR1 LNHDA and CDR2 SQIVND come from the germline V gene (reference sequence). This CDR3 is built from 14 residues. The V gene end was trimmed by 3 bases and the J gene end by 5 bases; junction bases not matched to a gene: 3.

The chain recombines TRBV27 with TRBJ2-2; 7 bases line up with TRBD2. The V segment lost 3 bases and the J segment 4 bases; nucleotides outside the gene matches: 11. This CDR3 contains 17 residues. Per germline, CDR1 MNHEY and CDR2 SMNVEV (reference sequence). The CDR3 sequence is CASSFEGPGTTTGELFF. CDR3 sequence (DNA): TGTGCCAGCAGTTTCGAGGGCCCCGGGACTACCACCGGGGAGCTGTTTTTT.

Written as DNA, the CDR3 is TGTGCCAGTAGTTCGACAGGGGCCTATAATTCACCCCTCCACTTT. Protein product: CASSSTGAYNSPLHF. The chain carries TRBV19 and TRBJ1-6, with 8 bases matching TRBD1. CDR1 is LNHDA and CDR2 is SQIVND in the germline V gene (reference sequence). Losses at the gene ends were 5 bases for V and 2 bases for J; bases not matched to a gene: 2. This CDR3 has 15 residues.

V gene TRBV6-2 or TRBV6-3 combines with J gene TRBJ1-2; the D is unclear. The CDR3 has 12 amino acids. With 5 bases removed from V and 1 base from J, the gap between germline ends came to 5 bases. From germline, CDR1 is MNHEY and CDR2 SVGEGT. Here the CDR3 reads CASSINNYGYTF. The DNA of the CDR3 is TGTGCCAGCAGTATAAATAACTATGGCTACACCTTC.

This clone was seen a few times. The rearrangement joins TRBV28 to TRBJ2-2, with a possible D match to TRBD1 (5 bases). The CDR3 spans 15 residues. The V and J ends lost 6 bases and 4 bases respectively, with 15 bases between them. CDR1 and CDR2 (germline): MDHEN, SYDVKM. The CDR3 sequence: CASRRPNRGTGELFF. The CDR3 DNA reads TGTGCCAGCAGACGACCTAATAGGGGCACCGGGGAGCTGTTTTTT.

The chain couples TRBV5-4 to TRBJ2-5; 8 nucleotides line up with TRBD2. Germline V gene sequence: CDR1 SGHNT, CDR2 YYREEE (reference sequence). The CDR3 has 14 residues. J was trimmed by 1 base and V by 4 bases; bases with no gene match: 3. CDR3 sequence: CASSAAGVQETQYF. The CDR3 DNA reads TGTGCCAGCAGCGCAGCGGGGGTCCAAGAGACCCAGTACTTC.

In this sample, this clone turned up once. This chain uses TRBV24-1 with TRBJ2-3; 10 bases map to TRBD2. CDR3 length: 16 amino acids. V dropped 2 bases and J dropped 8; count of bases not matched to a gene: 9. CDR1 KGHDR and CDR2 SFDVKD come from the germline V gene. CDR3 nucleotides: TGTGCCACCAGTGATTGGGCGAGAGCGGGAGGGCCTACGCAGTATTTT. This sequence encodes CATSDWARAGGPTQYF.

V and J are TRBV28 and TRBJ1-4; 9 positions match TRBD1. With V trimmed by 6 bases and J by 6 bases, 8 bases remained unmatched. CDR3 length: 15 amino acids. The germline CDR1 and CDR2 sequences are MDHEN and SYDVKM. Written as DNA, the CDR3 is TGTGCCAGCAGCCCGGGGACAGGGACGGATGAAAAACTGTTTTTT. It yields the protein CASSPGTGTDEKLFF. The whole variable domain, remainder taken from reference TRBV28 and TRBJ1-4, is DVKVTQSSRYLVKRTGEKVFLECVQDMDHENMFWYRQDPGLGLRLIYFSYDVKMKEKGDIPEGYSVSREKKERFSLILESASTNQTSMYLCASSPGTGTDEKLFFGSGTQLSVL.